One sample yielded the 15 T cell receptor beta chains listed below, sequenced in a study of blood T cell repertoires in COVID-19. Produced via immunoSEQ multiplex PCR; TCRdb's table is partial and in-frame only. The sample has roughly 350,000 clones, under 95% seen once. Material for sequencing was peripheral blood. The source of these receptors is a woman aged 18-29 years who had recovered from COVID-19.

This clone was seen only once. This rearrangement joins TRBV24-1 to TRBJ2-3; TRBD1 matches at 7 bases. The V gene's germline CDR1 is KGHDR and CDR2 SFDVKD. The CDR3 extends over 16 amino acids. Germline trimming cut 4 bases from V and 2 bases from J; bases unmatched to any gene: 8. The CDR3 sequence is CATSETRDSLTDTQYF. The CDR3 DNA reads TGTGCCACCAGTGAAACCCGGGACAGCCTCACAGATACGCAGTATTTT.

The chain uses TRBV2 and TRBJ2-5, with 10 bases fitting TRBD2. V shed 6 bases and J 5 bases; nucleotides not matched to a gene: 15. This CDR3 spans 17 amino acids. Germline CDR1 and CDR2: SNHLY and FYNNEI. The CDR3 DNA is TGTGCCAGCAGCGCCGTGCTTTCTTTAGCGGGAGGTGAGACCCAGTACTTC. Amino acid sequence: CASSAVLSLAGGETQYF.

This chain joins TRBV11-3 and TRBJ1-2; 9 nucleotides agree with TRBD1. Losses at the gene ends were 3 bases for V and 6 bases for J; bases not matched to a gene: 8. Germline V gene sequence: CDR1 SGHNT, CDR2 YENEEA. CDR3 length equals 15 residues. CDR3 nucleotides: TGTGCCAGCAGCTTCACCGCAACAGGGGGCAATGGCTACACCTTC. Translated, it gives CASSFTATGGNGYTF.

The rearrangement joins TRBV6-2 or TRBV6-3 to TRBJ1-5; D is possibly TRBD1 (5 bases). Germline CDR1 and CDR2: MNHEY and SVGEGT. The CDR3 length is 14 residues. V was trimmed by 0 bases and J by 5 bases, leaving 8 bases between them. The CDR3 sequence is CASSYSTTDQPQHF. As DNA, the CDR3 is TGTGCCAGCAGTTACTCTACGACAGATCAGCCCCAGCATTTT.

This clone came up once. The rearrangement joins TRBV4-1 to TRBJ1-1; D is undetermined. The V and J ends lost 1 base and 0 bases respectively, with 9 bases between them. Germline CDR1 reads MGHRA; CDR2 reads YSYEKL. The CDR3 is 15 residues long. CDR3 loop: CASSQVQVMNTEAFF. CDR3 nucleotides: TGCGCCAGCAGCCAAGTGCAGGTGATGAACACTGAAGCTTTCTTT.

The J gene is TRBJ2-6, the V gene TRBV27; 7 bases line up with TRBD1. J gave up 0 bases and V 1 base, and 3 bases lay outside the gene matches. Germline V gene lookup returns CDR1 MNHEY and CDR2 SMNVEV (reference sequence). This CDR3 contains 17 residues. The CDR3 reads CASSLWGTDSGANVLTF. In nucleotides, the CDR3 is TGTGCCAGCAGTTTATGGGGGACAGACTCTGGGGCCAACGTCCTGACTTTC.

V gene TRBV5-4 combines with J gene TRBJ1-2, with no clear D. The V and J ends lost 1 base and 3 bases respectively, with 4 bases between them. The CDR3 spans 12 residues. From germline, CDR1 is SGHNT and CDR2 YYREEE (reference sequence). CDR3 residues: CASSLTDYGYTF. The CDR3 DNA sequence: TGTGCCAGCAGCTTGACTGACTATGGCTACACCTTC.

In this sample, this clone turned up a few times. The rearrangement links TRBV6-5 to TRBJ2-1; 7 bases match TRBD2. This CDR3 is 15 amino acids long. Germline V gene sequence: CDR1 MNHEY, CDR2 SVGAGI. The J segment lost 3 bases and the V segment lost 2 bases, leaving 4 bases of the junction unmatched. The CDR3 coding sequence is TGTGCCAGCAGTTACAAGCGGGACTTCTACAATGAGCAGTTCTTC. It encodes CASSYKRDFYNEQFF.

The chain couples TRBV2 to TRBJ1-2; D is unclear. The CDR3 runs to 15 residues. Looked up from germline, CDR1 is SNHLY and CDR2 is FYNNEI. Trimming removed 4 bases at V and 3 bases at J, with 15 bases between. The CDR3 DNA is TGTGCCAGCAGTGTAGTCAGGCCAACCTACTATGGCTACACCTTC. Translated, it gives CASSVVRPTYYGYTF.

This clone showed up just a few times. The CDR3 nucleotides are TGTGCCAGCAGCCAAGGTAGCGGGAGTTACAATGAGCAGTTCTTC. This gives the protein CASSQGSGSYNEQFF. This chain links TRBV3-1 (or the pseudogene TRBV3-2) with TRBJ2-1; 9 nucleotides match TRBD2. This CDR3 comprises 15 residues. The V and J ends lost 1 base and 4 bases, in that order; junction bases with no gene match: 2. Germline V lookup: CDR1 LGHDT, CDR2 YNNKEL (reference sequence).

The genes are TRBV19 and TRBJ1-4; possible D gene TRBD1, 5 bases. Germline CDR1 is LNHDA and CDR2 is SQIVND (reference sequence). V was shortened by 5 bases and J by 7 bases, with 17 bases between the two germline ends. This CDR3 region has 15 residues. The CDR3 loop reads CASSVYKGGGEKLFF. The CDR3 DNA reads TGTGCCAGTAGTGTGTACAAGGGCGGGGGTGAAAAACTGTTTTTT.

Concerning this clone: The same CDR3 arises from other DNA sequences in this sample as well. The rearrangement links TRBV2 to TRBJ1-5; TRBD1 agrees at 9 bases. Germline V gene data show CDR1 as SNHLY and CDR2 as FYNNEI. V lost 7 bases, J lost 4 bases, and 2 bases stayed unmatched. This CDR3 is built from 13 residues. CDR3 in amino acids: CASTGTGNQPQHF. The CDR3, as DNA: TGTGCCAGCACCGGGACAGGGAATCAGCCCCAGCATTTT.

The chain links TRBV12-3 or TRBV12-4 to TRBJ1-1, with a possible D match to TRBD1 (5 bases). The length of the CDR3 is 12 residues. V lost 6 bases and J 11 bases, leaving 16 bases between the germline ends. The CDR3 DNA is TGTGCCAGCAGCAAAGGGGCCAGGGTGGCTTTCTTT. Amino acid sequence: CASSKGARVAFF.

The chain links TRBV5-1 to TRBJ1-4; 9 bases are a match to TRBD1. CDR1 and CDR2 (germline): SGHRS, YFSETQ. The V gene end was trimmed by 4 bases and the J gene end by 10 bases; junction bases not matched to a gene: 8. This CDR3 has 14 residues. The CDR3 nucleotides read TGCGCCAGCAGCACAAGACAGGGGGGCGGAAAACTGTTTTTT. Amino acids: CASSTRQGGGKLFF.

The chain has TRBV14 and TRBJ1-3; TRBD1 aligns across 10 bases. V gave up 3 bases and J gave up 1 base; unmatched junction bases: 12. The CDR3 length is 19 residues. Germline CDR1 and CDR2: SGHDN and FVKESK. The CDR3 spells CASSQGHGTGVISGNTIYF. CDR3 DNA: TGTGCCAGCAGCCAGGGTCACGGGACAGGGGTAATTTCTGGAAACACCATATATTTT.